Below are 29 T cell receptor beta chains sequenced from a single sample in a study of blood T cell repertoires in COVID-19. The method was immunoSEQ multiplex PCR; TCRdb's version includes in-frame clones alone and lacks a portion of them. The table lists a few hundred thousand clones, around 90% of them singletons. Sample: peripheral blood. The receptors stem from a human donor in a cohort sampled during active COVID-19.

This clone has only a few counts. The chain couples TRBV19 to TRBJ2-1; D call uncertain. The CDR3 consists of 14 residues. CDR1 is LNHDA and CDR2 is SQIVND in the germline V gene (reference sequence). Trimming took off 1 base at V and 7 bases at J, with 11 bases between the two ends. CDR3 bases: TGTGCCAGTAGTATAGCTACAGAAGGAAATGAGCAGTTCTTC. Amino acids: CASSIATEGNEQFF.

V gene TRBV6-7 combines with J gene TRBJ2-4; tentatively, D is TRBD1 (8 bases). TRBV6-7 is an open reading frame whose function is uncertain. The CDR3 is made up of 18 amino acids. V was trimmed by 6 bases and J by 0 bases, leaving 21 bases between them. CDR3 DNA sequence: TGTGCCAGCAGGCCAAGGACAGGGCGGGAGCTAGCCAAAAACATTCAGTACTTC. It encodes CASRPRTGRELAKNIQYF.

The rearrangement uses TRBV29-1 and TRBJ2-1; TRBD2 is a possible D gene (6 bases). This CDR3 spans 13 amino acids. Germline V CDR1 and CDR2: SQVTM, ANQGSEA. Between the trimmed V and J ends, which lost 7 bases and 2 bases, there was a span of 12 bases. The DNA for the CDR3 is TGCAGCGGGGAGGTGGTAACCTACAATGAGCAGTTCTTC. Translation: CSGEVVTYNEQFF.

The J gene is TRBJ1-6, the V gene TRBV28; TRBD1 might be the D (6 bases). The ends were cut back, 3 bases at V and 0 bases at J, with 15 bases in the middle. This CDR3 has 18 residues. The germline CDR1 and CDR2 sequences are MDHEN and SYDVKM. CDR3 sequence: CASSFPETGSSYNSPLHF. The CDR3 region has the DNA TGTGCCAGCAGTTTTCCAGAGACAGGCAGCTCCTATAATTCACCCCTCCACTTT.

The chain couples TRBV19 to TRBJ2-5; TRBD2 matches at 9 bases. Germline CDR1 is LNHDA and CDR2 is SQIVND (reference sequence). V lost 10 bases and J lost 3; bases outside the gene matches: 15. CDR3 length: 16 residues. The CDR3 DNA reads as TGTGCCACTTCGCCGCCCGGGACTAGCACCGAAGAGACCCAGTACTTC. This gives the protein CATSPPGTSTEETQYF.

This sequence joins TRBV28 and TRBJ1-1; D is unresolved. V was shortened by 6 bases and J by 1 base, with 12 bases between the two germline ends. This CDR3 region has 14 residues. Germline CDR1 and CDR2: MDHEN and SYDVKM. The CDR3 DNA follows: TGTGCCAGCAGCCGGGATCCTGAGAACACTGAAGCTTTCTTT. Its protein is CASSRDPENTEAFF.

The V and J genes are TRBV6-1 and TRBJ2-3; D possibly corresponds to TRBD2 (6 bases). The CDR3 sequence is 16 residues long. CDR1 and CDR2 from the germline V gene are MNHNS and SASEGT. Between the trimmed V and J ends, which lost 0 bases and 1 base, there was a span of 11 bases. As DNA, the CDR3 is TGTGCCAGCAGTGAAGCGGACGGGGAGGGCACAGATACGCAGTATTTT. This sequence encodes CASSEADGEGTDTQYF.

This clone was counted between two and nine times. This chain joins TRBV28 and TRBJ2-7, with TRBD2 as a possible D gene (5 bases). The CDR3 has 14 residues. Per the germline V gene, CDR1 is MDHEN and CDR2 is SYDVKM. V lost 2 bases, J lost 2 bases, and 10 bases lay in between. The CDR3 reads CASSLVTNPYEQYF. The CDR3 DNA reads TGTGCCAGCAGTTTAGTGACTAACCCCTACGAGCAGTACTTC.

This clone is a singleton in its sample. This chain connects TRBV2 to TRBJ2-3; perhaps TRBD2 as D (6 bases). This CDR3 has 15 amino acids. Germline CDR1 and CDR2: SNHLY and FYNNEI. Trimming removed 6 bases from V and 2 bases from J, with 15 bases in between. The CDR3 spells CASRRGGVNTDTQYF. The CDR3 DNA reads as TGTGCCAGCAGACGAGGAGGGGTCAACACAGATACGCAGTATTTT.

CDR3 nucleotides: TGTGCCAGCGCGGGAGGGGGGCGCGTCCCACCCCTCCACTTT. It specifies CASAGGGRVPPLHF. J is TRBJ1-6 and V is TRBV28; D is perhaps TRBD1 (6 bases). The germline gives CDR1 MDHEN, CDR2 SYDVKM. V was cut by 8 bases and J by 11 bases, with 19 bases left in between. The CDR3 has 14 amino acids.

The rearrangement uses TRBV6-1 and TRBJ1-2; 7 bases agree with TRBD1. V lost 1 base and J lost 4; bases outside the gene matches: 12. CDR1 and CDR2 from the germline V gene are MNHNS and SASEGT. CDR3 length equals 17 residues. The CDR3 region has the DNA TGTGCCAGCAGTGAAGTGGTCAGGGGGTTGCCAATCTATGGCTACACCTTC. Its translation: CASSEVVRGLPIYGYTF.

The V gene is TRBV11-2, the J gene TRBJ2-7; TRBD2 might be the D (5 bases). Germline CDR1 SGHAT, CDR2 FQNNGV. V lost 5 bases to trimming and J lost 4 bases, with 18 bases between them. This CDR3 is 15 amino acids long. This chain's CDR3 is CASSPQVAITYEQYF. The CDR3 coding sequence is TGTGCCAGCAGCCCCCAAGTAGCGATAACTTACGAGCAGTACTTC. Using reference TRBV11-2 and TRBJ2-7 for the parts outside the CDR3, the full variable domain is EAGVAQSPRYKIIEKRQSVAFWCNPISGHATLYWYQQILGQGPKLLIQFQNNGVVDDSQLPKDRFSAERLKGVDSTLKIQPAKLEDSAVYLCASSPQVAITYEQYFGPGTRLTVT.

This clone occurred once. This chain connects TRBV5-8 to TRBJ2-3; TRBD1 matches 7 bases. J was trimmed by 4 bases and V by 4 bases; bases with no gene match: 6. This CDR3 region has 14 residues. Germline lookup yields CDR1 SGHTS and CDR2 YDEGEE. The CDR3 bases are TGTGCCAGCAGCCCAGGAAGGGGGCCAGATACGCAGTATTTT. It yields the protein CASSPGRGPDTQYF.

The chain carries TRBV4-2 and TRBJ2-3; D gene unclear. The V and J ends lost 1 base and 0 bases respectively, with 8 bases between them. The CDR3 is made up of 15 amino acids. Germline V gene data show CDR1 as LGHNA and CDR2 as YNFKEQ. The CDR3 coding sequence is TGTGCCAGCAGCCAAGGGGCGACGAGCACAGATACGCAGTATTTT. It translates to CASSQGATSTDTQYF.

With regard to this clone: The same CDR3 can be traced to other DNA sequences in this sample. The J gene is TRBJ2-4, the V gene TRBV14; tentatively, D is TRBD1 (6 bases). The germline gives CDR1 SGHDN, CDR2 FVKESK. Trimming cost V 1 base and J 7 bases, with 11 bases left between them. This CDR3 contains 14 residues. This CDR3 reads CASSQAGTQNIQYF. The CDR3 DNA reads as TGTGCCAGCAGCCAAGCCGGGACACAGAACATTCAGTACTTC.

The V call is TRBV6-2 or TRBV6-3, the J call TRBJ2-5; 10 positions match TRBD1. Germline values: CDR1 MNHEY, CDR2 SVGEGT. J was trimmed by 4 bases and V by 4 bases; bases with no gene match: 9. The CDR3 has 16 residues. CDR3 sequence (DNA): TGTGCCAGCAGTTCCTGGGACAGGGGAAAACGAGAGACCCAGTACTTC. This gives the protein CASSSWDRGKRETQYF.

DNA of the CDR3: TGTGCAAGAGGGGGAAAAGATACGCAGTATTTT. It encodes CARGGKDTQYF. This chain joins TRBV11-2 and TRBJ2-3, with D maybe TRBD1 (6 bases). Germline CDR1 is SGHAT and CDR2 is FQNNGV. The CDR3 has 11 residues. Complete variable domain (other parts from reference TRBV11-2 and TRBJ2-3): EAGVAQSPRYKIIEKRQSVAFWCNPISGHATLYWYQQILGQGPKLLIQFQNNGVVDDSQLPKDRFSAERLKGVDSTLKIQPAKLEDSAVYLCARGGKDTQYFGPGTRLTVL.

The chain recombines TRBV15 with TRBJ2-1; D is unresolved. V lost 7 bases and J 0 bases, leaving 13 bases between the germline ends. In germline, CDR1 is LNHNV, CDR2 YYDKDF (reference sequence). This CDR3 is 15 amino acids long. CDR3 in DNA: TGTGCCACCACCCAGGTGCAGAGCTCCTACAATGAGCAGTTCTTC. Amino acids: CATTQVQSSYNEQFF.

The table lists this clone with a count of one. V gene TRBV30 combines with J gene TRBJ2-3; 14 bases are shared with TRBD2. CDR3 size: 14 residues. The trim removed 2 bases at V and 13 bases at J, leaving 8 bases unmatched. CDR1 and CDR2 (germline): GTSNPN, SVGIG (reference sequence). The CDR3 loop reads CAWSPGLAGAKEYF. The DNA for the CDR3 is TGTGCCTGGAGTCCGGGACTAGCGGGGGCGAAGGAGTATTTT.

The CDR3 region has the DNA TGTGCCAGCAGCCAAGATTCAGTATCGCAGTATTTT. This translates into CASSQDSVSQYF. This chain joins TRBV3-1 (or the pseudogene TRBV3-2) and TRBJ2-3; D unclear. Germline CDR1 is LGHDT and CDR2 is YNNKEL (reference sequence). The CDR3 is 12 residues long. Between the trimmed V and J ends, which lost 0 bases and 10 bases, there was a span of 8 bases.

The V gene is TRBV27, the J gene TRBJ2-4; D is ambiguous. Germline CDR1 reads MNHEY; CDR2 reads SMNVEV (reference sequence). The germline V and J ends were trimmed by 6 bases and 8 bases, with 11 bases remaining between them. The CDR3 sequence is 12 residues long. For the CDR3, the DNA is TGTGCCAGCAGGGGCCCGCACTACATTCAGTACTTC. It specifies CASRGPHYIQYF.

The chain uses TRBV30 and TRBJ1-3; D is undetermined. V lost 4 bases and J lost 8, with 9 bases in between. This CDR3 has 11 residues. CDR1 is GTSNPN and CDR2 is SVGIG in the germline V gene (reference sequence). CDR3 loop: CAWTSRYTIYF. DNA of the CDR3: TGTGCCTGGACTTCGAGGTACACCATATATTTT.

V and J are TRBV4-1 and TRBJ1-3, with TRBD1 matching 10 bases. Per germline, CDR1 MGHRA and CDR2 YSYEKL. With V trimmed by 3 bases and J by 5 bases, 10 bases remained unmatched. The CDR3 loop spans 17 amino acids. CDR3 nucleotides: TGCGCCAGCAGCCATATGGGACAGGGGAAATTAAGAAACACCATATATTTT. This sequence encodes CASSHMGQGKLRNTIYF.

Comments on this clone: At the DNA level, this CDR3 is encoded by other sequences in the same sample as well. This chain joins TRBV7-9 and TRBJ2-1; 11 bases are a match to TRBD1. Germline V gives CDR1 SEHNR, CDR2 FQNEAQ (reference sequence). V lost 4 bases to trimming and J lost 3 bases; unmatched junction nucleotides: 2. The CDR3 totals 15 residues. This CDR3 reads CASSSGTGGYNEQFF. The CDR3 DNA sequence: TGTGCCAGCAGCTCAGGGACAGGGGGCTACAATGAGCAGTTCTTC.

Regarding this clone: The sample has other DNA sequences that encode this CDR3 too. The chain uses TRBV3-1 (or the pseudogene TRBV3-2) and TRBJ1-5; D call uncertain. Germline-derived CDR1 and CDR2 are LGHDT and YNNKEL (reference sequence). Trimming left V 1 base short and J 2 bases short, with 6 bases between. CDR3 length: 14 residues. The CDR3 nucleotides read TGTGCCAGCAGCCAAGGTGCAGGCAATCAGCCCCAGCATTTT. It is translated as CASSQGAGNQPQHF.

This clone occurred a few times. The J gene is TRBJ2-2, the V gene TRBV7-3, with 10 bases lining up with TRBD2. The junction had 4 bases not matched to a gene; V was cut back by 5 bases and J by 4 bases. The CDR3 spans 15 residues. The germline gives CDR1 SGHTA, CDR2 FQGTGA. The DNA of the CDR3 is TGTGCCAGCAGCAATAGCGGGGGGTTCACCGGGGAGCTGTTTTTT. This encodes CASSNSGGFTGELFF.

V is TRBV2 and J is TRBJ1-5; 7 bases agree with TRBD1. Germline CDR1 and CDR2: SNHLY and FYNNEI. CDR3 size: 15 residues. The trim removed 0 bases at V and 6 bases at J, leaving 5 bases unmatched. The chain's CDR3 is CASSEARRQGQPQHF. CDR3 DNA: TGTGCCAGCAGTGAAGCGCGCAGACAGGGTCAGCCCCAGCATTTT.

In its sample, this clone was seen a few times. CDR3: CASRIQASGELFF. The CDR3 DNA follows: TGTGCCAGCAGAATCCAGGCTTCCGGGGAGCTGTTTTTT. V is TRBV7-8 and J is TRBJ2-2; D gene unclear. The CDR3 is made up of 13 amino acids. Germline lookup yields CDR1 SGHVS and CDR2 FQNEAQ. Between the trimmed V and J ends, which lost 6 bases and 6 bases, there was a span of 11 bases.

This clone is a singleton in its sample. The chain uses TRBV12-3 or TRBV12-4 and TRBJ2-7, with D tentatively TRBD2 (6 bases). V was cut by 11 bases and J by 7 bases, with 12 bases left in between. CDR3 length equals 10 residues. CDR3 amino acids: CASGREEQYF. CDR3 in DNA: TGTGCCTCGGGTCGGGAGGAGCAGTACTTC.